This entry describes one TCR beta chain. V lost 10 bases to trimming and J lost 0 bases; unmatched junction nucleotides: 12. Germline V CDR1 and CDR2: MDHEN, SYDVKM. The CDR3 contains 17 residues. Data came from immunoSEQ multiplex PCR; TCRdb stores just in-frame clones and leaves some out. Here the sample spans 100,000 or so clones, roughly 84% being singletons. The data originate from a study of blood T cell repertoires in COVID-19. Turning to the study itself: Acute and convalescent COVID-19 specimens originated in the United States, Italy and Spain. The analysed material was cDNA or gDNA that came from T cells, B-cell-depleted T cells, or PBMCs.

The TCR sequence derives from a man aged 25 to 40 in a cohort sampled during active COVID-19. This chain uses TRBV28 with TRBJ1-5, with TRBD1 matching 10 bases. The sample consisted of peripheral blood. CDR3 in amino acids: CAITRGQGDYSNQPQHF. The DNA for the CDR3 is TGTGCCATCACCCGAGGACAGGGGGATTATAGCAATCAGCCCCAGCATTTT.